These 16 T cell receptor beta chains share one sample of origin, sequenced in a study of blood T cell repertoires in COVID-19. Assay: immunoSEQ multiplex PCR; the TCRdb copy retains only in-frame clones and omits some. The sample includes around 280,000 clones, around 87% of them seen just once. Sequenced sample: peripheral blood. All receptors come from a man aged 65 to 85 with acute or convalescent COVID-19.

The chain has TRBV7-8 and TRBJ2-7; D possibly corresponds to TRBD1 (5 bases). With 1 base removed from V and 7 bases from J, the gap between germline ends came to 20 bases. The germline gives CDR1 SGHVS, CDR2 FQNEAQ. The CDR3 runs 16 residues. CDR3 region: CASSLVGRERLGEQYF. CDR3 nucleotides: TGTGCCAGCAGCTTAGTCGGCAGGGAACGGCTGGGGGAGCAGTACTTC.

The chain couples TRBV3-1 (or the pseudogene TRBV3-2) to TRBJ2-1; 7 nucleotides align to TRBD1. The length of the CDR3 is 18 residues. V was pared by 2 bases and J by 0 bases, with 10 bases of the junction left unmatched. The germline V gene has CDR1 LGHDT and CDR2 YNNKEL (reference sequence). CDR3 amino acids: CASSQIPSRDSSYNEQFF. CDR3 bases: TGTGCCAGCAGCCAAATCCCGTCCCGGGACAGCTCCTACAATGAGCAGTTCTTC.

The chain joins TRBV24-1 to TRBJ1-5; maybe TRBD1 (5 bases). CDR1 KGHDR and CDR2 SFDVKD come from the germline V gene. V dropped 5 bases and J dropped 1 base, with 5 bases sitting between them. This CDR3 region has 13 residues. CDR3 amino acids: CATSGGSNQPQHF. The CDR3 DNA reads TGTGCCACCAGTGGGGGCAGCAATCAGCCCCAGCATTTT.

This clone was observed once. The rearrangement links TRBV6-5 to TRBJ1-2; 7 positions agree with TRBD1. CDR3 length: 13 residues. Germline lookup yields CDR1 MNHEY and CDR2 SVGAGI. With 6 bases clipped from V and 8 bases from J, the junction kept 9 bases outside the gene matches. CDR3 bases: TGTGCCAGCAGCCTCACCCCGACAGGGGGCTACACCTTC. It encodes CASSLTPTGGYTF.

The gene calls are TRBV14 and TRBJ2-7, with 7 bases fitting TRBD2. This CDR3 comprises 16 residues. Germline CDR1 and CDR2: SGHDN and FVKESK. The V and J ends lost 4 bases and 2 bases, in that order; junction bases with no gene match: 11. The DNA of the CDR3 is TGTGCCAGCAGCCGCTCATCCGGGGAGGGTGCCTACGAGCAGTACTTC. Translating gives CASSRSSGEGAYEQYF.

J is TRBJ1-1 and V is TRBV2, with 8 bases that match TRBD1. Germline V CDR1 and CDR2: SNHLY, FYNNEI. Losses at the gene ends were 5 bases for V and 5 bases for J; bases not matched to a gene: 13. The CDR3 spans 16 residues. The CDR3 bases are TGTGCCAGCAGTAATCCGACAGGGGCCGTCCCGACTGAAGCTTTCTTT. As protein: CASSNPTGAVPTEAFF.

This chain joins TRBV20-1 and TRBJ2-7; 7 bases agree with TRBD1. The germline CDR1 and CDR2 sequences are DFQATT and SNEGSKA (reference sequence). The CDR3 runs to 11 residues. V shed 6 bases and J 4 bases; nucleotides not matched to a gene: 3. CDR3 loop: CSAGGGYEQYF. The CDR3 DNA reads as TGCAGTGCAGGGGGCGGGTACGAGCAGTACTTC.

This clone was seen only once. The chain employs TRBV5-8 and TRBJ1-1, with TRBD1 matching 7 bases. Losses at the gene ends were 1 base for V and 8 bases for J; bases not matched to a gene: 11. The CDR3 sequence is 15 residues long. Germline CDR1 reads SGHTS; CDR2 reads YDEGEE. CDR3 sequence reads: CASSLLLQGRSEAFF. The CDR3 region has the DNA TGTGCCAGCAGCTTGTTATTACAGGGGAGGTCCGAAGCTTTCTTT.

The rearrangement uses TRBV7-2 and TRBJ1-2; D gene uncertain. With 7 bases removed from V and 2 bases from J, the gap between germline ends came to 14 bases. Germline-derived CDR1 and CDR2 are SGHTA and FQGNSA. The CDR3 spans 14 residues. The CDR3 is CASTLARSNYGYTF. The CDR3 coding sequence is TGTGCCAGCACCCTGGCCAGGTCGAACTATGGCTACACCTTC. Based on the CDR3 plus reference TRBV7-2 and TRBJ1-2, the full variable domain is GAGVSQSPSNKVTEKGKDVELRCDPISGHTALYWYRQSLGQGLEFLIYFQGNSAPDKSGLPSDRFSAERTGGSVSTLTIQRTQQEDSAVYLCASTLARSNYGYTFGSGTRLTVV.

CDR3 nucleotide sequence: TGCGCCAGCAGCTGGACAGGGGAGGTCGGGGAGCTGTTTTTT. Translated: CASSWTGEVGELFF. V is TRBV5-1 and J is TRBJ2-2; 9 bases fit TRBD1. Germline V gives CDR1 SGHRS, CDR2 YFSETQ. The V gene end was trimmed by 3 bases and the J gene end by 7 bases; junction bases not matched to a gene: 4. There are 14 residues in the CDR3.

The CDR3 DNA sequence: TGTGCCAGCAGCTTGGAGAGAGGAAGCTCCTATAATTCACCCCTCCACTTT. Encoded protein: CASSLERGSSYNSPLHF. The J gene is TRBJ1-6, the V gene TRBV5-8; D is undetermined. Germline lookup yields CDR1 SGHTS and CDR2 YDEGEE. The CDR3 has 17 residues. The germline V and J ends were trimmed by 0 bases and 0 bases, with 10 bases remaining between them.

The CDR3 DNA is TGCGCCAGCAGCGTAAGATGGGGCCCAAACACCGGGGAGCTGTTTTTT. Amino acids: CASSVRWGPNTGELFF. The rearrangement uses TRBV4-1 and TRBJ2-2; the D gene is possibly TRBD1 (5 bases). CDR1 is MGHRA, CDR2 YSYEKL, per germline. The V and J ends lost 5 bases and 2 bases respectively, with 15 bases between them. The CDR3 consists of 16 residues.

The V gene is TRBV5-4, the J gene TRBJ1-3; 9 bases are a match to TRBD1. The V segment lost 4 bases and the J segment 2 bases; nucleotides outside the gene matches: 7. The CDR3 runs to 16 residues. CDR1 and CDR2 (germline): SGHNT, YYREEE (reference sequence). In DNA, the CDR3 is TGTGCCAGCAGCGTACGGACAGGGGTAACTGGAAACACCATATATTTT. Translating it yields CASSVRTGVTGNTIYF.

This chain links TRBV7-2 with TRBJ1-5, with TRBD1 as a possible D gene (6 bases). Germline CDR1 SGHTA, CDR2 FQGNSA. Trimming cost V 1 base and J 4 bases, with 11 bases left between them. The CDR3 runs to 15 residues. DNA of the CDR3: TGTGCCAGCAGCTTAGTGGCAGGGGAAAATCAGCCCCAGCATTTT. Its translation: CASSLVAGENQPQHF.

The chain joins TRBV4-1 to TRBJ1-5; D unclear. V lost 1 base and J 3 bases, leaving 7 bases between the germline ends. CDR1 is MGHRA and CDR2 is YSYEKL in the germline V gene. The CDR3 runs 14 residues. CDR3 coding DNA: TGCGCCAGCAGCCAAGGGCAGATCAATCAGCCCCAGCATTTT. Translating it yields CASSQGQINQPQHF.

The chain links TRBV6-5 to TRBJ2-1; no clear D gene. V was trimmed by 6 bases and J by 6 bases, leaving 18 bases between them. Germline V gene data show CDR1 as MNHEY and CDR2 as SVGAGI. This CDR3 comprises 15 residues. The CDR3 DNA reads TGTGCCAGCAGAGCTACCCTCGCGCTCGGCAATGAGCAGTTCTTC. This translates into CASRATLALGNEQFF.